This T cell receptor beta chain was obtained from a study of shared clonotypes between healthy human individuals. Repertoires were generated with immunoSEQ multiplex PCR, while TCRdb's copy carries only in-frame clones and drops some. In the table there are approximately 1.5 million clones, approximately 98.5% of which are singletons. V dropped 1 base and J dropped 8 bases, with 25 bases sitting between them. Germline V lookup: CDR1 SGHRS, CDR2 YFSETQ. The CDR3 covers 18 residues. The chain links TRBV5-1 to TRBJ2-1; perhaps TRBD2 as D (6 bases). The sequenced material came from naive CD4+ T cells sorted from blood. Subset noted: CD45RA+ positively selected. The sequence came from a man aged 30-40 years in good health. The DNA of the CDR3 is TGCGCCAGCAGCTTGTTCCGCGTGAGTCAGGAGTCGGGGGATGAGCAGTTCTTC. Translated, it gives CASSLFRVSQESGDEQFF.